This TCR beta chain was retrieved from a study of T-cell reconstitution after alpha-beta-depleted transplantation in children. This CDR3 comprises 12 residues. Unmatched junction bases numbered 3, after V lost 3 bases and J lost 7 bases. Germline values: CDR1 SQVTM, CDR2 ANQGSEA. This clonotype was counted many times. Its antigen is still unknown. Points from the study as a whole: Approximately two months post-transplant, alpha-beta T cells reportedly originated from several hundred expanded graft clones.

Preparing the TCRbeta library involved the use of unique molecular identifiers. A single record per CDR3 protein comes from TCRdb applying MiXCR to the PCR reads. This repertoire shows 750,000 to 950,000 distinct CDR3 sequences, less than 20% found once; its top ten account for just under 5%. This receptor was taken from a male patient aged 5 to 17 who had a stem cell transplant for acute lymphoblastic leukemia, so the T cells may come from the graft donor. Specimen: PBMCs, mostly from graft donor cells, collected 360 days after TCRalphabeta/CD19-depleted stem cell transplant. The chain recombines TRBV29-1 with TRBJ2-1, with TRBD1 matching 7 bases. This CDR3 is CSVDAGGNEQFF. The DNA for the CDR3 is TGCAGCGTTGACGCAGGGGGTAATGAGCAGTTCTTC.